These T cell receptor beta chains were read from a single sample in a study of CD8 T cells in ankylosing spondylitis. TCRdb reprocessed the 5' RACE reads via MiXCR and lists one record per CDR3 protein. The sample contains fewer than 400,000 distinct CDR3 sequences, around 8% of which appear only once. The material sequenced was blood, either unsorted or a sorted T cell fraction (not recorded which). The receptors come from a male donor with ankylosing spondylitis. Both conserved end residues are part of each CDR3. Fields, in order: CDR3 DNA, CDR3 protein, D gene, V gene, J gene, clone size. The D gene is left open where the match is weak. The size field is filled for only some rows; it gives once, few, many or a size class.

cdr3_nt: TGTGCCAGCAGCTTCGGGGAGAACACTGAAGCTTTCTTT; cdr3_aa: CASSFGENTEAFF; d_call: NA; v_call: TRBV7-9; j_call: TRBJ1-1; clone_size: many
cdr3_nt: TGTGCCAGCAAAGGACTAGCGGGAGAAAGGTGGACCCAGTACTTC; cdr3_aa: CASKGLAGERWTQYF; d_call: TRBD2; v_call: TRBV28; j_call: TRBJ2-5; clone_size: few
cdr3_nt: TGCGCCAGCAGCTCGGACAGGACAACCTACGAGCAGTACTTC; cdr3_aa: CASSSDRTTYEQYF; d_call: TRBD1; v_call: TRBV5-1; j_call: TRBJ2-7; clone_size: NA
cdr3_nt: TGTGCCAGCAGCCAAGGAGGCCCAGTTAGGGCAGATACGCAGTATTTT; cdr3_aa: CASSQGGPVRADTQYF; d_call: NA; v_call: TRBV4-2; j_call: TRBJ2-3; clone_size: NA
cdr3_nt: TGTGCCAGCAGCTTCTTGGGACTAGCGGACAATGAGCAGTTCTTC; cdr3_aa: CASSFLGLADNEQFF; d_call: TRBD2; v_call: TRBV7-3; j_call: TRBJ2-1; clone_size: many
cdr3_nt: TGTGCCAGCAGCTCACACAGCTACGAGCAGTACTTC; cdr3_aa: CASSSHSYEQYF; d_call: NA; v_call: TRBV11-2; j_call: TRBJ2-7; clone_size: NA
cdr3_nt: TGTGCCAGCAGTTTATCGAGGGATTACGAGCAGTACTTC; cdr3_aa: CASSLSRDYEQYF; d_call: NA; v_call: TRBV27; j_call: TRBJ2-7; clone_size: NA
cdr3_nt: TGTGCCATCAGTGGGGGGTCCTCGGCCCCCACATCAGATACGCAGTATTTT; cdr3_aa: CAISGGSSAPTSDTQYF; d_call: NA; v_call: TRBV10-3; j_call: TRBJ2-3; clone_size: many
cdr3_nt: TGCGCCAGCAGCTTGCCGGGAGGCTACAATGAGCAGTTCTTC; cdr3_aa: CASSLPGGYNEQFF; d_call: TRBD2; v_call: TRBV5-1; j_call: TRBJ2-1; clone_size: NA
cdr3_nt: TGTGCCAGCACCAAGGACAATCCGGACGCAGATACGCAGTATTTT; cdr3_aa: CASTKDNPDADTQYF; d_call: NA; v_call: TRBV12-3/TRBV12-4; j_call: TRBJ2-3; clone_size: NA
cdr3_nt: TGTGCCAGCAGTTTATCGAGTCGGACCAATCAGCCCCAGCATTTT; cdr3_aa: CASSLSSRTNQPQHF; d_call: NA; v_call: TRBV27; j_call: TRBJ1-5; clone_size: many
cdr3_nt: TGTGCCATCAGTGATCCGGGAGAAAGGTACGAGCAGTACTTC; cdr3_aa: CAISDPGERYEQYF; d_call: NA; v_call: TRBV10-3; j_call: TRBJ2-7; clone_size: many
cdr3_nt: TGCAGTGCTCCGACGACCAACGAGCAGTACTTC; cdr3_aa: CSAPTTNEQYF; d_call: NA; v_call: TRBV20-1; j_call: TRBJ2-7; clone_size: few
cdr3_nt: TGTGCCACCAGTGCCTTGAGGGGTCAGCCCCAGCATTTT; cdr3_aa: CATSALRGQPQHF; d_call: NA; v_call: TRBV24-1; j_call: TRBJ1-5; clone_size: few
cdr3_nt: TGTGCCAGCAGCCAACGACTAGCGGGAGCATGGGAGACCCAGTACTTC; cdr3_aa: CASSQRLAGAWETQYF; d_call: NA; v_call: TRBV21-1; j_call: TRBJ2-5; clone_size: few
cdr3_nt: TGTGCCAGCAGCGTACTAGGGGACACCGGGGAGCTGTTTTTT; cdr3_aa: CASSVLGDTGELFF; d_call: NA; v_call: TRBV9; j_call: TRBJ2-2; clone_size: NA
cdr3_nt: TGTGCCAGCAGCCCTCCTAGCATTGGGGGCTCGTTCTACGAGCAGTACTTC; cdr3_aa: CASSPPSIGGSFYEQYF; d_call: NA; v_call: TRBV12-3/TRBV12-4; j_call: TRBJ2-7; clone_size: NA
cdr3_nt: TGTGCCAGCAGCTTCGGGACTAGCGCCGACAATGAGCAGTTCTTC; cdr3_aa: CASSFGTSADNEQFF; d_call: TRBD2; v_call: TRBV7-2; j_call: TRBJ2-1; clone_size: NA
cdr3_nt: TGTGCCAGCAGCTTTCCTGGGACAGGCGGGGAGCAGTTCTTC; cdr3_aa: CASSFPGTGGEQFF; d_call: TRBD1; v_call: TRBV7-9; j_call: TRBJ2-1; clone_size: NA
cdr3_nt: TGTGCCAGCAGCTGGGGGCAGGGTTTTGGCAATCAGCCCCAGCATTTT; cdr3_aa: CASSWGQGFGNQPQHF; d_call: NA; v_call: TRBV5-5; j_call: TRBJ1-5; clone_size: NA
cdr3_nt: TGTGCCAGCAGCCAAGAGCGAGGGGGGCAGTACTTC; cdr3_aa: CASSQERGGQYF; d_call: NA; v_call: TRBV3-1; j_call: TRBJ2-7; clone_size: NA
cdr3_nt: TGCGCCAGCAGCTACTCAGATACGCAGTATTTT; cdr3_aa: CASSYSDTQYF; d_call: NA; v_call: TRBV5-1; j_call: TRBJ2-3; clone_size: many
cdr3_nt: TGTGCCAGCAGCATTTCGACAGGGGGTTCCTACGAGCAGTACTTC; cdr3_aa: CASSISTGGSYEQYF; d_call: TRBD1; v_call: TRBV7-2; j_call: TRBJ2-7; clone_size: NA
cdr3_nt: TGTGCCAGCAGCTTAAGGGGCAGGGGAGGGGCTACAGTCTACGAGCAGTACTTC; cdr3_aa: CASSLRGRGGATVYEQYF; d_call: NA; v_call: TRBV11-2; j_call: TRBJ2-7; clone_size: many
cdr3_nt: TGCGCCAGCAGCTTGGCCCCCACAGGGATGAACACTGAAGCTTTCTTT; cdr3_aa: CASSLAPTGMNTEAFF; d_call: NA; v_call: TRBV5-1; j_call: TRBJ1-1; clone_size: few
cdr3_nt: TGTGCCAGCGGCCGCGGATGGGAGACGCGGGGGGCCAACGTCCTGACTTTC; cdr3_aa: CASGRGWETRGANVLTF; d_call: NA; v_call: TRBV27; j_call: TRBJ2-6; clone_size: NA
cdr3_nt: TGCGCCAGCAGCTTGGAGTCTAGCGGGAGGGTTGAGCAGTTCTTC; cdr3_aa: CASSLESSGRVEQFF; d_call: TRBD2; v_call: TRBV5-1; j_call: TRBJ2-1; clone_size: few
cdr3_nt: TGTGCCAGCAGTAAGGGACTAGCGGAAGCCAAAAACATTCAGTACTTC; cdr3_aa: CASSKGLAEAKNIQYF; d_call: TRBD2; v_call: TRBV27; j_call: TRBJ2-4; clone_size: NA
cdr3_nt: TGTGCGGCGGAAGCGGGCCGCTACAATGAGCAGTTCTTC; cdr3_aa: CAAEAGRYNEQFF; d_call: NA; v_call: TRBV28; j_call: TRBJ2-1; clone_size: NA
cdr3_nt: TGCAGTGCTAGGGACTTCTCCACCGGGGAGCTGTTTTTT; cdr3_aa: CSARDFSTGELFF; d_call: NA; v_call: TRBV20-1; j_call: TRBJ2-2; clone_size: many
cdr3_nt: TGTGCCAGCAGCCCCGGGACAGGACCTCACGAGCAGTACTTC; cdr3_aa: CASSPGTGPHEQYF; d_call: TRBD1; v_call: TRBV9; j_call: TRBJ2-7; clone_size: NA
cdr3_nt: TGCGCCAGCAGCTTGCTAGCGGGAGGGCCTTCCTACAATGAGCAGTTCTTC; cdr3_aa: CASSLLAGGPSYNEQFF; d_call: TRBD2; v_call: TRBV5-1; j_call: TRBJ2-1; clone_size: few
cdr3_nt: TGCGCCAGCAGCCACGGGACAGGATACAATGAGCAGTTCTTC; cdr3_aa: CASSHGTGYNEQFF; d_call: TRBD1; v_call: TRBV5-1; j_call: TRBJ2-1; clone_size: few
cdr3_nt: TGTGCCAGCTCACCCGGACCACCTGCCTACAATGAGCAGTTCTTC; cdr3_aa: CASSPGPPAYNEQFF; d_call: NA; v_call: TRBV18; j_call: TRBJ2-1; clone_size: NA
cdr3_nt: TGTGCCATCAGTGAACAGTCCAGCTCCTACAATGAGCAGTTCTTC; cdr3_aa: CAISEQSSSYNEQFF; d_call: NA; v_call: TRBV10-3; j_call: TRBJ2-1; clone_size: many
cdr3_nt: TGTGCCAGCAGTTTAAGGGGAGAAGGGGAAAAACTGTTTTTT; cdr3_aa: CASSLRGEGEKLFF; d_call: NA; v_call: TRBV12-3/TRBV12-4; j_call: TRBJ1-4; clone_size: few
cdr3_nt: TGTGCCAGCAGTTTGAAGACAGACATCCCCTACGAGCAGTACTTC; cdr3_aa: CASSLKTDIPYEQYF; d_call: NA; v_call: TRBV12-3/TRBV12-4; j_call: TRBJ2-7; clone_size: NA
cdr3_nt: TGTGCCAGCGGGACAGAAACCTACGAGCAGTACTTC; cdr3_aa: CASGTETYEQYF; d_call: TRBD1; v_call: TRBV11-1; j_call: TRBJ2-7; clone_size: NA
cdr3_nt: TGTGCCAGCAGCTTGGCCGTGAGTGAAAAACTGTTTTTT; cdr3_aa: CASSLAVSEKLFF; d_call: NA; v_call: TRBV5-6; j_call: TRBJ1-4; clone_size: few
cdr3_nt: TGCAGTGCTATGTCGGGAGCCAAAAACATTCAGTACTTC; cdr3_aa: CSAMSGAKNIQYF; d_call: NA; v_call: TRBV20-1; j_call: TRBJ2-4; clone_size: many
cdr3_nt: TGTGCCAGCACCTCCCGGGGGGACTATGGCTACACCTTC; cdr3_aa: CASTSRGDYGYTF; d_call: NA; v_call: TRBV6-1; j_call: TRBJ1-2; clone_size: NA
cdr3_nt: TGCGCCAGCAGCCCTTGGAACGGTGGGGAAAAACTGTTTTTT; cdr3_aa: CASSPWNGGEKLFF; d_call: NA; v_call: TRBV5-1; j_call: TRBJ1-4; clone_size: many
cdr3_nt: TGTGCCAGCAGCCAACAGGGTAGCACAGATACGCAGTATTTT; cdr3_aa: CASSQQGSTDTQYF; d_call: NA; v_call: TRBV7-3; j_call: TRBJ2-3; clone_size: many
cdr3_nt: TGTGCCAGCAGTTCACAGGCTTCTGAAGCTTTCTTT; cdr3_aa: CASSSQASEAFF; d_call: NA; v_call: TRBV6-5; j_call: TRBJ1-1; clone_size: many
cdr3_nt: TGTGCCAGCAGTCTACGACTAGCCGACAATGAGCAGTTCTTC; cdr3_aa: CASSLRLADNEQFF; d_call: TRBD2; v_call: TRBV6-5; j_call: TRBJ2-1; clone_size: many
cdr3_nt: TGTGCCAGCTCACCACCCTTACCGGTAAACTACAATGAGCAGTTCTTC; cdr3_aa: CASSPPLPVNYNEQFF; d_call: NA; v_call: TRBV18; j_call: TRBJ2-1; clone_size: NA
cdr3_nt: TGTGCCAGCAGTAGGGAACAGGTGAAAAACGAGCAGTACTTC; cdr3_aa: CASSREQVKNEQYF; d_call: NA; v_call: TRBV6-1; j_call: TRBJ2-7; clone_size: NA
cdr3_nt: TGTGCCAGCAGTTTATCCGGGACATGGATAGACGAGCAGTACTTC; cdr3_aa: CASSLSGTWIDEQYF; d_call: NA; v_call: TRBV27; j_call: TRBJ2-7; clone_size: NA
cdr3_nt: TGTGCCAGCAGCTTAGAGGTGACAGGGATGGGGCCCGAGCAGTACTTC; cdr3_aa: CASSLEVTGMGPEQYF; d_call: TRBD1; v_call: TRBV7-9; j_call: TRBJ2-7; clone_size: few
cdr3_nt: TGCGCCAGCAGCTTTGGAGCGGGAGCGTACGAGCAGTACTTC; cdr3_aa: CASSFGAGAYEQYF; d_call: TRBD2; v_call: TRBV5-1; j_call: TRBJ2-7; clone_size: many
cdr3_nt: TGTGCCAGCAGTGAACGGGGATTTAGCAATCAGCCCCAGCATTTT; cdr3_aa: CASSERGFSNQPQHF; d_call: NA; v_call: TRBV2; j_call: TRBJ1-5; clone_size: NA
cdr3_nt: TGCAGCGCGCGAACTAGTGGTTCTAGCTCCTACAATGAGCAGTTCTTC; cdr3_aa: CSARTSGSSSYNEQFF; d_call: NA; v_call: TRBV29-1; j_call: TRBJ2-1; clone_size: many
cdr3_nt: TGCAGCGTTGTGGCCGGAAACAGGATGTACAATGAGCAGTTCTTC; cdr3_aa: CSVVAGNRMYNEQFF; d_call: NA; v_call: TRBV29-1; j_call: TRBJ2-1; clone_size: few
cdr3_nt: TGCGCCAGCAGCTTGGGGGGACTAGCGGGAGAGTCCTACGAGCAGTACTTC; cdr3_aa: CASSLGGLAGESYEQYF; d_call: TRBD2; v_call: TRBV5-1; j_call: TRBJ2-7; clone_size: NA
cdr3_nt: TGTGCCAGCAGCTGGGCTAGCGGTGGGGAGACCCAGTACTTC; cdr3_aa: CASSWASGGETQYF; d_call: TRBD2; v_call: TRBV7-9; j_call: TRBJ2-5; clone_size: few
cdr3_nt: TGTGCCAGCAGAAGCGGGAGTGGCACAGATACGCAGTATTTT; cdr3_aa: CASRSGSGTDTQYF; d_call: TRBD2; v_call: TRBV4-2; j_call: TRBJ2-3; clone_size: many
cdr3_nt: TGTGCCAGCAGCCATACCGGGCGTCAAGAGACCCAGTACTTC; cdr3_aa: CASSHTGRQETQYF; d_call: NA; v_call: TRBV3-1; j_call: TRBJ2-5; clone_size: many